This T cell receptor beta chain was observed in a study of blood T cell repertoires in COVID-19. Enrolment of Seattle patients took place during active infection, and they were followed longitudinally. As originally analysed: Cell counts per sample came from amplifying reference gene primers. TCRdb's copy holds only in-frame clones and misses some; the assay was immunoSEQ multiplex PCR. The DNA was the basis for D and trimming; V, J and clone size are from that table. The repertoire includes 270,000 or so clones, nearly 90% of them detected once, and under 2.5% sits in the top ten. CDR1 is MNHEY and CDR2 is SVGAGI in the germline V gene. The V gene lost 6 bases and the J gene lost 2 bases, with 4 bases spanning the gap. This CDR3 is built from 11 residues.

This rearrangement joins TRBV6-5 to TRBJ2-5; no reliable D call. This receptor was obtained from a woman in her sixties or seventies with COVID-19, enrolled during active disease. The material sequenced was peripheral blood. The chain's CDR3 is CASRAQETQYF. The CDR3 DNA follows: TGTGCCAGCAGGGCACAAGAGACCCAGTACTTC.